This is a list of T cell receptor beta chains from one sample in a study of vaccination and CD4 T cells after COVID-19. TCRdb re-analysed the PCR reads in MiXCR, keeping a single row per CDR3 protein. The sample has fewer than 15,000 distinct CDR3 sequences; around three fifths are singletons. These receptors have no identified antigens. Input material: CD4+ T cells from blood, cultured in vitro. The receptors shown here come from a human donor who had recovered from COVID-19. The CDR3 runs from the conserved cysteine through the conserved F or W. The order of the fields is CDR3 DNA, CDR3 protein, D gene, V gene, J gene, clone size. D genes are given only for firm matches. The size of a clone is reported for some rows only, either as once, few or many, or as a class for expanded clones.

cdr3_nt: TGTGCCAGCTCGCTCGTCCGTGGGAACACTGAAGCTTTCTTT
cdr3_aa: CASSLVRGNTEAFF
d_call: .
v_call: TRBV18
j_call: TRBJ1-1
clone_size: medium-sized

cdr3_nt: TGCAGCGTGGCACAGGCCGGCGCTAGGGAGCAGTACTTC
cdr3_aa: CSVAQAGAREQYF
d_call: .
v_call: TRBV29-1
j_call: TRBJ2-7
clone_size: .

cdr3_nt: TGTGCCAGCAGCGTCAAGGGACTAGCGGTGGAGACCCAGTACTTC
cdr3_aa: CASSVKGLAVETQYF
d_call: TRBD2
v_call: TRBV5-6
j_call: TRBJ2-5
clone_size: .

cdr3_nt: TGCAGTGCTCCAAAGGGGAGGTTTACCGGGGAGCTGTTTTTT
cdr3_aa: CSAPKGRFTGELFF
d_call: .
v_call: TRBV20-1
j_call: TRBJ2-2
clone_size: .

cdr3_nt: TGTGCGGCAGTGAGCCTCTCCTACGAGCAGTACTTC
cdr3_aa: CAAVSLSYEQYF
d_call: .
v_call: TRBV28
j_call: TRBJ2-7
clone_size: .

cdr3_nt: TGTGCCAGCAGTCCCCAAGAGACCCAGTACTTC
cdr3_aa: CASSPQETQYF
d_call: .
v_call: TRBV6-2/TRBV6-3
j_call: TRBJ2-5
clone_size: few

cdr3_nt: TGCAGTGCTAGTTTCCAGGGCTTGAGCACTGAAGCTTTCTTT
cdr3_aa: CSASFQGLSTEAFF
d_call: .
v_call: TRBV20-1
j_call: TRBJ1-1
clone_size: few

cdr3_nt: TGCAGTGCTAGGCCCTACTCAGCAGATACGCAGTATTTT
cdr3_aa: CSARPYSADTQYF
d_call: .
v_call: TRBV20-1
j_call: TRBJ2-3
clone_size: .

cdr3_nt: TGTGCCAGCAGCCGATCCACAGGGCCGGGTAAAGCTTTCTTT
cdr3_aa: CASSRSTGPGKAFF
d_call: .
v_call: TRBV11-2
j_call: TRBJ1-1
clone_size: .

cdr3_nt: TGCAGTGCTAGAGATTCCGGGACAGGGGGCGGAGAGACCCAGTACTTC
cdr3_aa: CSARDSGTGGGETQYF
d_call: TRBD1
v_call: TRBV20-1
j_call: TRBJ2-5
clone_size: few

cdr3_nt: TGTGCCAGCAGTTTCCGGCTAGCGGGAATCCATGAGCAGTTCTTC
cdr3_aa: CASSFRLAGIHEQFF
d_call: TRBD2
v_call: TRBV28
j_call: TRBJ2-1
clone_size: .

cdr3_nt: TGTGCCAGCAGCCAACACCTGGGACAGGGGTACGAGCAGTACTTC
cdr3_aa: CASSQHLGQGYEQYF
d_call: TRBD1
v_call: TRBV5-4
j_call: TRBJ2-7
clone_size: .

cdr3_nt: TGTGCAAGTCGCGTTCGTGGGCCGCGTTACAATGAGCAGTTCTTC
cdr3_aa: CASRVRGPRYNEQFF
d_call: .
v_call: TRBV12-2
j_call: TRBJ2-1
clone_size: medium-sized

cdr3_nt: TGCAGCAGCCCTAGCGGGGATTATTACGAGCAGTACTTC
cdr3_aa: CSSPSGDYYEQYF
d_call: TRBD2
v_call: TRBV20-1
j_call: TRBJ2-7
clone_size: .

cdr3_nt: TGTGCCAGCAGTGACGTAGCGGGAGGCACAGATACGCAGTATTTT
cdr3_aa: CASSDVAGGTDTQYF
d_call: TRBD2
v_call: TRBV6-4
j_call: TRBJ2-3
clone_size: .

cdr3_nt: TGTGCCAGCAGCCCCGATGAGCAGTTCTTC
cdr3_aa: CASSPDEQFF
d_call: .
v_call: TRBV7-3
j_call: TRBJ2-1
clone_size: .

cdr3_nt: TGTGCCAGCAGCTCAAATAGCGGGGCATGGGGATACGAGCAGTACTTC
cdr3_aa: CASSSNSGAWGYEQYF
d_call: TRBD2
v_call: TRBV7-6
j_call: TRBJ2-7
clone_size: .

cdr3_nt: TGCAGTGCTACCGGGGCCTACAATGAGCAGTTCTTC
cdr3_aa: CSATGAYNEQFF
d_call: .
v_call: TRBV20-1
j_call: TRBJ2-1
clone_size: once

cdr3_nt: TGCAGTGCTAGACTAGCGGGAGGGCTGAATACGCAGTATTTT
cdr3_aa: CSARLAGGLNTQYF
d_call: TRBD2
v_call: TRBV20-1
j_call: TRBJ2-3
clone_size: .

cdr3_nt: TGTGCCAGCAGGTCCTCGGGGGGGAGGCTTGTAGGTCAGCCCCAGCATTTT
cdr3_aa: CASRSSGGRLVGQPQHF
d_call: .
v_call: TRBV27
j_call: TRBJ1-5
clone_size: .

cdr3_nt: TGTGCCATCAGTGCGGGAGTGAACACCGGGGAGCTGTTTTTT
cdr3_aa: CAISAGVNTGELFF
d_call: .
v_call: TRBV10-3
j_call: TRBJ2-2
clone_size: few

cdr3_nt: TGTGCCAGCAGCTTACCAGTCTGGGACGGGCGGGAGTACTTC
cdr3_aa: CASSLPVWDGREYF
d_call: .
v_call: TRBV7-9
j_call: TRBJ2-5
clone_size: .

cdr3_nt: TGTGCCAGCAGCCCCCCAGGGGGAGGCTCACCCCTCCACTTT
cdr3_aa: CASSPPGGGSPLHF
d_call: TRBD1
v_call: TRBV11-2
j_call: TRBJ1-6
clone_size: .

cdr3_nt: TGTGCCAGCAGCTTGGTAGGGGGCGGATCACCCCTCCACTTT
cdr3_aa: CASSLVGGGSPLHF
d_call: TRBD1
v_call: TRBV5-3
j_call: TRBJ1-6
clone_size: .

cdr3_nt: TGTGCCAGCAGTGACAGGTTCAATCAGCCCCAGCATTTT
cdr3_aa: CASSDRFNQPQHF
d_call: .
v_call: TRBV6-1
j_call: TRBJ1-5
clone_size: .

cdr3_nt: TGCGCCAGCAGCTTGGCACCCTTAGGGCGGGAGGCCGCTACGCAGTATTTT
cdr3_aa: CASSLAPLGREAATQYF
d_call: TRBD2
v_call: TRBV5-1
j_call: TRBJ2-3
clone_size: .

cdr3_nt: TGTGCCAGCAGCTTCGGGGGGGGTAATTCACCCCTCCACTTT
cdr3_aa: CASSFGGGNSPLHF
d_call: .
v_call: TRBV7-9
j_call: TRBJ1-6
clone_size: few

cdr3_nt: TGCAGTGCTAGAGGTAGCGGGAGCCGCAATGAGCAGTTCTTC
cdr3_aa: CSARGSGSRNEQFF
d_call: TRBD2
v_call: TRBV20-1
j_call: TRBJ2-1
clone_size: .

cdr3_nt: TGTGCCAGCAGCCCAAATCGGGACACACTCTACGAGCAGTACTTC
cdr3_aa: CASSPNRDTLYEQYF
d_call: .
v_call: TRBV5-4
j_call: TRBJ2-7
clone_size: .

cdr3_nt: TGCAGTGCTAGAGATCGCGTCTCCGGCGGGCATCTAGAGTTCTTC
cdr3_aa: CSARDRVSGGHLEFF
d_call: .
v_call: TRBV20-1
j_call: TRBJ2-1
clone_size: few

cdr3_nt: TGCAGTGCTAGAGGCAGACAGTTAGGGCTCAATTCACCCCTCCACTTT
cdr3_aa: CSARGRQLGLNSPLHF
d_call: .
v_call: TRBV20-1
j_call: TRBJ1-6
clone_size: few

cdr3_nt: TGTGCCAGCAGTATCGACAGGGTCCCAGATACGCAGTATTTT
cdr3_aa: CASSIDRVPDTQYF
d_call: TRBD1
v_call: TRBV12-3/TRBV12-4
j_call: TRBJ2-3
clone_size: .

cdr3_nt: TGTGCCAGTAGTGTACACAGGGAGGCGAGGCAGCCCCAGCATTTT
cdr3_aa: CASSVHREARQPQHF
d_call: .
v_call: TRBV19
j_call: TRBJ1-5
clone_size: few

cdr3_nt: TGTGCCAGCACCCGGTCTTACAGCGGGAAGGGAGAGACCCAGTACTTC
cdr3_aa: CASTRSYSGKGETQYF
d_call: TRBD2
v_call: TRBV2
j_call: TRBJ2-5
clone_size: .

cdr3_nt: TGCAGTGCAACCGGGACAGGGGAAGGTTGGGAGCAGTACTTC
cdr3_aa: CSATGTGEGWEQYF
d_call: TRBD1
v_call: TRBV20-1
j_call: TRBJ2-7
clone_size: .

cdr3_nt: TGCAGCGTTGTGAGGGGAAACTATGGCTACACCTTC
cdr3_aa: CSVVRGNYGYTF
d_call: .
v_call: TRBV29-1
j_call: TRBJ1-2
clone_size: .

cdr3_nt: TGTGCCAGCAGGGGGGGGACAGCGAACACTGAAGCTTTCTTT
cdr3_aa: CASRGGTANTEAFF
d_call: TRBD1
v_call: TRBV28
j_call: TRBJ1-1
clone_size: .

cdr3_nt: TGTGCCAGCACGGTGGAGATGAACACTGAAGCTTTCTTT
cdr3_aa: CASTVEMNTEAFF
d_call: .
v_call: TRBV2
j_call: TRBJ1-1
clone_size: .

cdr3_nt: TGTGCCAGCAGCTCTCGACAGGGGGCGAACACTGAAGCTTTCTTT
cdr3_aa: CASSSRQGANTEAFF
d_call: TRBD1
v_call: TRBV7-6
j_call: TRBJ1-1
clone_size: few

cdr3_nt: TGCAGTGCCGACAGGAGGTTATCTAGCACAGATACGCAGTATTTT
cdr3_aa: CSADRRLSSTDTQYF
d_call: .
v_call: TRBV20-1
j_call: TRBJ2-3
clone_size: .

cdr3_nt: TGTGCCAGCTCACCCAGACCGATTGAAGCTTTCTTT
cdr3_aa: CASSPRPIEAFF
d_call: .
v_call: TRBV18
j_call: TRBJ1-1
clone_size: .

cdr3_nt: TGTGCCAGCAGTCGACTAGCGGGAGCCTCCTACGAGCAGTACTTC
cdr3_aa: CASSRLAGASYEQYF
d_call: TRBD2
v_call: TRBV2
j_call: TRBJ2-7
clone_size: .

cdr3_nt: TGCAGTGCTAGTCCTCTTGTGGGACTAGCGGGAGGAAGCAATGAGCAGTTCTTC
cdr3_aa: CSASPLVGLAGGSNEQFF
d_call: TRBD2
v_call: TRBV20-1
j_call: TRBJ2-1
clone_size: .

cdr3_nt: TGTGCCTGGAGTTCTGGCCTACCCCTGACCACCGCTGGAAACACCATATATTTT
cdr3_aa: CAWSSGLPLTTAGNTIYF
d_call: .
v_call: TRBV30
j_call: TRBJ1-3
clone_size: .

cdr3_nt: TGTGCCAGCTCACCTGGCCAGGGAAGGGGGGAGCAGTACTTC
cdr3_aa: CASSPGQGRGEQYF
d_call: .
v_call: TRBV18
j_call: TRBJ2-7
clone_size: .

cdr3_nt: TGCAGTGCCTTTAGCCAGACAGGATATAGCAATCAGCCCCAGCATTTT
cdr3_aa: CSAFSQTGYSNQPQHF
d_call: .
v_call: TRBV20-1
j_call: TRBJ1-5
clone_size: .